This T cell receptor beta chain was captured in a study of T cell responses to AZD1222 COVID-19 vaccine. About the research overall: Second-dose groups at about 4 or about 12 weeks were pooled. Study-level results: Repertoire collection took place solely once the T cell response had peaked. The donor cohort was predominantly white British with a female majority, and clonal diversity may have been underestimated.

V shed 2 bases and J shed 8 bases, with 13 bases lying between them. The CDR3 sequence is 14 residues long. The germline V gene has CDR1 SGHKS and CDR2 YYEKEE (reference sequence). A word on this clone: Its antigen is not known.

TCRdb's table, derived via immunoSEQ multiplex PCR, lists solely in-frame clones and lacks some. The sample contains 110,000 to 150,000 clones, just over 85% of which appear only once. The sequenced sample was peripheral blood, obtained on day 0 of AZD1222 vaccination. V gene TRBV5-5 combines with J gene TRBJ1-4; the D gene is possibly TRBD1 (5 bases). The TCR comes from an adult in good health. The CDR3 region is CASSFQLWGEKLFF. The CDR3 DNA sequence: TGTGCCAGCAGCTTTCAGTTGTGGGGCGAAAAACTGTTTTTT.